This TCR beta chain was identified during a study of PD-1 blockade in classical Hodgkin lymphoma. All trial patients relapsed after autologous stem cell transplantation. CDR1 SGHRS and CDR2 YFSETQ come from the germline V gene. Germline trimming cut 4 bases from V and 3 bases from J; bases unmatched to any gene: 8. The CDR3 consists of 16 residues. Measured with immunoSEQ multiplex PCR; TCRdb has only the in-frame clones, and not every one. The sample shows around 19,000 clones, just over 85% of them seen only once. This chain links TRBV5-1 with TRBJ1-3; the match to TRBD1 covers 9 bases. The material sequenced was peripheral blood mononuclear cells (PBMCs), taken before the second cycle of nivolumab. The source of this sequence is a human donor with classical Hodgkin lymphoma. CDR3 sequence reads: CASSTRGTGLGNTIYF. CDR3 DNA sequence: TGCGCCAGCAGCACACGCGGGACAGGGCTTGGAAACACCATATATTTT.